Sequencing of this TCR beta chain was carried out in a study of blood T cell repertoires in COVID-19. Study as a whole: Samples representing acute and convalescent COVID-19 were sourced from the United States, Italy and Spain. Sources were T cells, B-cell-depleted T cells, or PBMCs; the material itself was cDNA or gDNA.

J was trimmed by 2 bases and V by 3 bases; bases with no gene match: 5. CDR3 size: 17 residues. Germline V lookup: CDR1 LNHDA, CDR2 SQIVND (reference sequence). Authors' processing steps: Amplified reference gene primers provided the basis for estimating nucleated cell counts. Repertoires were generated with immunoSEQ multiplex PCR, while TCRdb's copy carries only in-frame clones and drops some. Clone size and V and J calls were adopted from that table, with D and trimming inferred from the DNA. The repertoire consists of approximately 220,000 clones, with about 88% occurring once and the leading ten covering about 3%.

V gene TRBV19 combines with J gene TRBJ2-3; 13 bases agree with TRBD2. This receptor was identified in a man aged 50-60 years who had recovered from COVID-19. The specimen was peripheral blood. For the CDR3, the DNA is TGTGCCAGTAGTATTGGGACTAGCGGGACATACACAGATACGCAGTATTTT. Encoded protein: CASSIGTSGTYTDTQYF.